Presented here are 21 T cell receptor beta chains from one specimen sequenced in a study of cytomegalovirus exposure and HLA in healthy donors. The PCR ran on 60 Vbeta and 13 Jbeta primers. Using immunoSEQ multiplex PCR, the repertoire was profiled, and TCRdb retains in-frame clones only, with some absent. The table records approximately 140,000 clones, 50% to 75% of them present only once. Input material: PBMCs. The receptor set was obtained from a woman in her sixties in good health and CMV-seropositive.

The DNA for the CDR3 is TGTGCCAGCAGCTTCGGGACTAGCGGGATGGGGGAGACCCAGTACTTC. Encoded protein: CASSFGTSGMGETQYF. The chain links TRBV11-3 to TRBJ2-5; 13 bases line up with TRBD2. Per germline, CDR1 SGHNT and CDR2 YENEEA. V shed 3 bases, J shed 5 bases, and the junction held 6 bases outside the gene matches. The CDR3 has 16 amino acids.

V gene TRBV29-1 combines with J gene TRBJ2-1; D possibly corresponds to TRBD1 (5 bases). The germline gives CDR1 SQVTM, CDR2 ANQGSEA. The CDR3 consists of 14 residues. V shed 4 bases and J shed 0 bases, with 10 bases lying between them. CDR3 bases: TGCAGCGTTGTAGGGGCCGACTCCTACAATGAGCAGTTCTTC. Translating gives CSVVGADSYNEQFF.

The genes are TRBV9 and TRBJ1-2, with D tentatively TRBD1 (5 bases). V lost 4 bases, J lost 6 bases, and 19 bases lay in between. Germline loops: CDR1 SGDLS, CDR2 YYNGEE. This CDR3 spans 15 amino acids. The CDR3 coding sequence is TGTGCCAGCAGCCCGCTGACCGGGGGTTATGATGGCTACACCTTC. It translates to CASSPLTGGYDGYTF.

This clone was counted a few times. This likely reflects a read error, since a far larger clone is one base away. In the same sample, other DNA sequences code for this CDR3. The chain carries TRBV29-1 and TRBJ2-3; D is possibly TRBD2 (5 bases). In germline, CDR1 is SQVTM, CDR2 ANQGSEA. CDR3 length: 14 residues. Trimming shortened V by 4 bases and J by 2 bases, and 13 bases separated the two germline ends. The CDR3 here is CSVALAGATDTQYF. The CDR3 coding sequence is TGCAGCGTTGCCCTTGCGGGTGCCACAGATACGCAGTATTTT.

The chain carries TRBV5-6 and TRBJ2-7; 7 nucleotides line up with TRBD1. Germline V gene data show CDR1 as SGHDT and CDR2 as YYEEEE. The CDR3 covers 12 residues. Germline trimming cut 2 bases from V and 5 bases from J; bases unmatched to any gene: 1. CDR3 nucleotides: TGTGCCAGCAGCTTCGACAGGGACGAGCAGTACTTC. It specifies CASSFDRDEQYF.

This clone came up a few times. The chain couples TRBV5-5 to TRBJ2-1; D is unclear. V lost 0 bases, J lost 0 bases, and 7 bases lay in between. The CDR3 runs 15 residues. Germline V CDR1 and CDR2: SGHKS, YYEKEE (reference sequence). Here the CDR3 DNA reads TGTGCCAGCAGCTTGGTACTGAGCTCCTACAATGAGCAGTTCTTC. Its protein is CASSLVLSSYNEQFF.

The V and J genes are TRBV18 and TRBJ1-5; weak D call: TRBD1 (6 bases). The CDR3 sequence is 13 residues long. Germline CDR1 KGHSH, CDR2 LQKENI. Trimming left V 3 bases short and J 5 bases short, with 8 bases between. CDR3 bases: TGTGCCAGCTCACCTTACAGGGATCAGCCCCAGCATTTT. It encodes CASSPYRDQPQHF.

The chain couples TRBV10-2 to TRBJ1-2; D is undetermined. This CDR3 spans 12 amino acids. Germline V gene sequence: CDR1 WSHSY, CDR2 SAAADI. V lost 4 bases to trimming and J lost 4 bases, with 7 bases between them. The CDR3 DNA is TGCGCCAGCAGTGGAGAGGGCTATGGCTACACCTTC. Protein sequence: CASSGEGYGYTF.

The chain is built from TRBV18 and TRBJ2-7, with D possibly matching TRBD2 (6 bases). V was trimmed by 3 bases and J by 2 bases, leaving 17 bases between them. The germline V gene has CDR1 KGHSH and CDR2 LQKENI. This CDR3 is 16 amino acids long. The CDR3 is CASSPSLRDGTYEQYF. DNA of the CDR3: TGTGCCAGCTCACCCTCCCTGCGGGACGGTACCTACGAGCAGTACTTC.

This clone was detected a few times. The chain employs TRBV25-1 and TRBJ1-5, with D possibly TRBD1 on 6 matching bases. The CDR3 spans 15 residues. Germline CDR1 and CDR2: MGHDK and SYGVNS. The ends were cut back, 8 bases at V and 1 base at J, with 15 bases in the middle. This chain's CDR3 is CASGGGGRSNQPQHF. The CDR3 region has the DNA TGTGCCAGCGGAGGGGGGGGGCGCAGCAATCAGCCCCAGCATTTT. Full variable domain (remainder filled in from reference TRBV25-1 and TRBJ1-5): EADIYQTPRYLVIGTGKKITLECSQTMGHDKMYWYQQDPGMELHLIHYSYGVNSTEKGDLSSESTVSRIRTEHFPLTLESARPSHTSQYLCASGGGGRSNQPQHFGDGTRLSIL.

As regards this clone: Other DNA sequences in this specimen translate into the identical CDR3. V and J are TRBV10-3 and TRBJ2-6; the D gene is possibly TRBD2 (5 bases). The CDR3 totals 17 residues. Trimming stripped 2 bases from V and 1 base from J, with 12 bases between. Germline assignment: CDR1 ENHRY and CDR2 SYGVKD. For the CDR3, the DNA is TGTGCCATCAGTGAGAGACCCCCGGGGTCTGGGGCCAACGTCCTGACTTTC. It is translated as CAISERPPGSGANVLTF.

The J gene is TRBJ2-1, the V gene TRBV9; 7 nucleotides line up with TRBD2. In germline, CDR1 is SGDLS, CDR2 YYNGEE. The CDR3 runs 15 residues. The ends lost 5 bases at V and 4 bases at J; junction bases unmatched: 9. The CDR3 DNA is TGTGCCAGCAGTCTCCATAGCGGGCGTTACAATGAGCAGTTCTTC. Translating gives CASSLHSGRYNEQFF.

This clone has only a few counts. V is TRBV19 and J is TRBJ2-3; 8 bases map to TRBD2. Germline CDR1 is LNHDA and CDR2 is SQIVND (reference sequence). Losses at the gene ends were 10 bases for V and 4 bases for J; bases not matched to a gene: 7. This CDR3 is 13 amino acids long. The CDR3 region is CATSGGFPDTQYF. The CDR3 DNA reads as TGTGCCACCTCGGGGGGGTTCCCAGATACGCAGTATTTT.

The chain recombines TRBV7-8 with TRBJ2-3, with a weak D call TRBD2 (6 bases). This CDR3 comprises 19 residues. Germline CDR1 reads SGHVS; CDR2 reads FQNEAQ. Deletions cut 6 bases from V and 2 bases from J, with 27 bases between. CDR3 nucleotides: TGTGCCAGCAGACGGCGAGGGGAACTAGCTTTGCACCCCACAGATACGCAGTATTTT. Encoded protein: CASRRRGELALHPTDTQYF.

This chain connects TRBV25-1 to TRBJ2-1; 10 nucleotides align to TRBD2. The CDR3 runs to 15 residues. The V and J ends lost 3 bases and 3 bases, in that order; junction bases with no gene match: 2. Germline CDR1 reads MGHDK; CDR2 reads SYGVNS. CDR3 protein: CASSDPSGSYNEQFF. Written as DNA, the CDR3 is TGTGCCAGCAGTGATCCTAGCGGGAGCTACAATGAGCAGTTCTTC.

The chain combines TRBV7-3 with TRBJ2-3; unclear D gene. Deletions cut 1 base from V and 4 bases from J, with 6 bases between. From germline, CDR1 is SGHTA and CDR2 FQGTGA. The CDR3 has 13 residues. Written as DNA, the CDR3 is TGTGCCAGCAGCTTAAAATCCGCAGATACGCAGTATTTT. This codes for CASSLKSADTQYF.

This clone has a handful of counts. Its ends do not fully match the called genes, so a read error is possible. The chain has TRBV5-1 and TRBJ2-5; D unresolved. Germline CDR1 reads SGHRS; CDR2 reads YFSETQ. This CDR3 comprises 13 residues. Here the CDR3 DNA reads TGCGCCAGCACCTTGGTGGCCGGGGAGACCCAGTACTTC. As protein: CASTLVAGETQYF.

This chain uses TRBV28 with TRBJ2-5; 9 nucleotides line up with TRBD1. The J call is in doubt because the DNA end fits TRBJ2-7 better. Germline V gene data show CDR1 as MDHEN and CDR2 as SYDVKM. The CDR3 length is 15 residues. CDR3 sequence reads: CASSPPGQGAYEQYF. The CDR3 bases are TGTGCCAGCAGTCCTCCGGGACAGGGAGCCTACGAGCAGTACTTC.

The chain couples TRBV6-5 to TRBJ2-1; 8 bases map to TRBD1. V was clipped by 5 bases and J by 4 bases; unmatched bases: 4. Germline values: CDR1 MNHEY, CDR2 SVGAGI. The CDR3 is 14 amino acids. DNA of the CDR3: TGTGCCAGCAGTCCTCGGGACAGGTACAATGAGCAGTTCTTC. Its translation: CASSPRDRYNEQFF.

This clone was seen only a few times. The V and J genes are TRBV4-2 and TRBJ2-1; TRBD2 agrees at 11 bases. This CDR3 is built from 16 residues. Losses at the gene ends were 0 bases for V and 7 bases for J; bases not matched to a gene: 5. Looked up from germline, CDR1 is LGHNA and CDR2 is YNFKEQ. The CDR3 protein is CASSQDSGRVINEQFF. The CDR3 nucleotides are TGTGCCAGCAGCCAAGATAGCGGGAGGGTGATAAATGAGCAGTTCTTC.

The V and J genes are TRBV6-6 and TRBJ2-2; TRBD2 matches at 10 bases. The CDR3 runs to 15 residues. After removal of 6 bases from V and 1 base from J, the junction contained 2 bases not matched to a gene. Germline CDR1 reads MNHNY; CDR2 reads SVGAGI (reference sequence). The CDR3 bases are TGTGCCAGCAGGGGGACTAGCGAGAACACCGGGGAGCTGTTTTTT. Translated: CASRGTSENTGELFF.